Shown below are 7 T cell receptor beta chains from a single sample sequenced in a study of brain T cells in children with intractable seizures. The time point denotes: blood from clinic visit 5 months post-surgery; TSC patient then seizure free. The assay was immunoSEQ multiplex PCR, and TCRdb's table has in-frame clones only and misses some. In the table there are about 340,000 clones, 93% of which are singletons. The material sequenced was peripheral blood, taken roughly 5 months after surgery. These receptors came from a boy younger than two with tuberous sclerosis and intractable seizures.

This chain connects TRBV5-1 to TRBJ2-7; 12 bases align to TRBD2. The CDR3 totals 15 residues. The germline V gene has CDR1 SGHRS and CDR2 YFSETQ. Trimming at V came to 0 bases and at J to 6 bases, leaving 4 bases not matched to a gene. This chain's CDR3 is CASSLEGTSGREQYF. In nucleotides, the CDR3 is TGCGCCAGCAGCTTGGAGGGGACTAGCGGGCGCGAGCAGTACTTC.

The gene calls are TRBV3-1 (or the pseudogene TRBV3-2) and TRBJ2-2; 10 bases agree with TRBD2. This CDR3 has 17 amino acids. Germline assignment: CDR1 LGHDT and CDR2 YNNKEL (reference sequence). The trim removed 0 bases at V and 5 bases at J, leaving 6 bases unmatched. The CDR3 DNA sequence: TGTGCCAGCAGCCAAGATTCTAGCGGGAGAGGAACCGGGGAGCTGTTTTTT. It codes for CASSQDSSGRGTGELFF.

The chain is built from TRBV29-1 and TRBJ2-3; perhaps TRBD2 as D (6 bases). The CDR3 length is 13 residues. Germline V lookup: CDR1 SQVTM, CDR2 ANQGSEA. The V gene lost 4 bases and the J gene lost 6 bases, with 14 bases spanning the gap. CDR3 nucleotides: TGCAGCGTTGCAACGGGGGTGACGGATACGCAGTATTTT. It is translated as CSVATGVTDTQYF.

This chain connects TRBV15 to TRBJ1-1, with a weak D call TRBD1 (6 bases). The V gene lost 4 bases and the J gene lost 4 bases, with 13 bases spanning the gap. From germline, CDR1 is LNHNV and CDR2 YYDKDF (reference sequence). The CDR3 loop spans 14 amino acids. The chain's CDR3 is CATSIQGWATEAFF. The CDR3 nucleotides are TGTGCCACCAGCATACAGGGTTGGGCCACTGAAGCTTTCTTT.

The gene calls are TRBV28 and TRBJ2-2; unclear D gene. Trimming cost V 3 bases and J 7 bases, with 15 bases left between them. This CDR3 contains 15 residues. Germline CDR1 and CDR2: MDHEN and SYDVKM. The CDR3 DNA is TGTGCCAGCAGTTTTCCTCGGACCGCGGTCGGGGAGCTGTTTTTT. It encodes CASSFPRTAVGELFF.

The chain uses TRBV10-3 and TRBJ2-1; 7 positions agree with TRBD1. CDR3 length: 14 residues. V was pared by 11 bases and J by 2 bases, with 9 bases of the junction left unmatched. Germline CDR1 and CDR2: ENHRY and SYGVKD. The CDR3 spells CAAATTGAYNEQFF. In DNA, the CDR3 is TGTGCCGCCGCCACTACAGGGGCCTACAATGAGCAGTTCTTC.

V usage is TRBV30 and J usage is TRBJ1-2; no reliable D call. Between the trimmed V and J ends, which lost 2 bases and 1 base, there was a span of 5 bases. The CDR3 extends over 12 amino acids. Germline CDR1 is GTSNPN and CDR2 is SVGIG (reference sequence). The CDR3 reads CAWSTDNYGYTF. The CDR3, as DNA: TGTGCCTGGAGTACAGATAACTATGGCTACACCTTC.